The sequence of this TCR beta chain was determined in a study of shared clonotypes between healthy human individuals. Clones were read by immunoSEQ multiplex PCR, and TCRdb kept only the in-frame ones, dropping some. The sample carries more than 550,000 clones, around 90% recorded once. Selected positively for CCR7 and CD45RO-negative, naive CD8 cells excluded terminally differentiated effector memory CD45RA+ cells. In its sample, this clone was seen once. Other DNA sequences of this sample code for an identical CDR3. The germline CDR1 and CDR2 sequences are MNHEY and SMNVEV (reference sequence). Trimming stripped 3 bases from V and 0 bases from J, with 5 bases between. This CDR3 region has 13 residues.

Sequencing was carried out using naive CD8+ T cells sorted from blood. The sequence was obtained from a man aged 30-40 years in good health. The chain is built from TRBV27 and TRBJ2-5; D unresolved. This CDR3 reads CASSFGNQETQYF. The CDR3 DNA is TGTGCCAGCAGTTTCGGTAACCAAGAGACCCAGTACTTC.